Below, 27 T cell receptor beta chains from the same sample are listed, as sequenced in a study of OX40 agonist ivuxolimab in advanced cancers. Libraries were prepared by immunoSEQ multiplex PCR; TCRdb keeps only in-frame clonotypes and omits some of them. Of roughly 45,000 clones listed, approximately 81% are singletons. The sample consisted of CD4+ or CD8+ T cells sorted from blood, taken in a trial of the OX40 agonist ivuxolimab. Receptor source: an adult with an advanced solid tumor such as melanoma, head and neck, liver or kidney cancer.

V and J are TRBV7-6 and TRBJ2-1; D ambiguous. V lost 4 bases, J lost 4 bases, and 5 bases lay in between. The CDR3 spans 12 residues. Germline lookup yields CDR1 SGHVS and CDR2 FNYEAQ. CDR3: CASSSGYNEQFF. CDR3 nucleotides: TGTGCCAGCAGCTCCGGTTACAATGAGCAGTTCTTC.

V is TRBV6-6 and J is TRBJ1-2, with D perhaps TRBD1 (6 bases). The CDR3 sequence is 13 residues long. V dropped 5 bases and J dropped 12 bases, with 19 bases sitting between them. The germline gives CDR1 MNHNY, CDR2 SVGAGI (reference sequence). The CDR3 reads CASSPQSGAGNTF. CDR3 DNA sequence: TGTGCCAGCAGTCCCCAGTCAGGGGCGGGGAACACCTTC.

This clone was seen a handful of times. The V and J genes are TRBV19 and TRBJ1-6; the D is unclear. There are 13 residues in the CDR3. Germline assignment: CDR1 LNHDA and CDR2 SQIVND (reference sequence). V was trimmed by 5 bases and J by 13 bases, leaving 15 bases between them. The CDR3 nucleotides read TGTGCCAGTAGTGCCCGATCGTCAGGCCCCCTCCACTTT. It yields the protein CASSARSSGPLHF.

This sequence joins TRBV7-6 and TRBJ1-3, with D perhaps matching TRBD1 (5 bases). The ends were cut back, 3 bases at V and 0 bases at J, with 12 bases in the middle. Germline-derived CDR1 and CDR2 are SGHVS and FNYEAQ. The CDR3 length is 16 residues. The CDR3 DNA reads TGTGCCAGCAGCTTCACCACAGGTCTCTCTGGAAACACCATATATTTT. Translation: CASSFTTGLSGNTIYF.

The chain links TRBV4-3 to TRBJ2-5; tentatively, D is TRBD1 (5 bases). The CDR3 has 17 residues. In germline, CDR1 is LGHNA, CDR2 YSLEER. The V end was cut by 0 bases, the J end by 3 bases, with 17 bases between. DNA for the CDR3: TGCGCCAGCAGCCAAGATCTAGGGTTTGGGGCAGAAGAGACCCAGTACTTC. Translated, it gives CASSQDLGFGAEETQYF.

The chain recombines TRBV13 with TRBJ2-1, with D possibly TRBD1 on 6 matching bases. The CDR3 extends over 15 amino acids. CDR1 and CDR2 (germline): PRHDT, FYEKMQ (reference sequence). V was cut by 3 bases and J by 4 bases, with 13 bases left in between. The chain's CDR3 is CASSLRTEAYNEQFF. The CDR3 DNA follows: TGTGCCAGCAGCTTGAGGACAGAGGCTTACAATGAGCAGTTCTTC.

This chain links TRBV7-2 with TRBJ1-4, with 7 bases aligning to TRBD1. V dropped 1 base and J dropped 7; count of bases not matched to a gene: 3. The germline CDR1 and CDR2 sequences are SGHTA and FQGNSA. The CDR3 sequence is 14 residues long. This CDR3 is CASSLGAGGEKLFF. Written as DNA, the CDR3 is TGTGCCAGCAGCTTAGGGGCAGGGGGTGAAAAACTGTTTTTT.

V usage is TRBV11-2 and J usage is TRBJ2-3; 7 nucleotides line up with TRBD2. V shed 0 bases, J shed 2 bases, and the junction held 8 bases outside the gene matches. CDR3 length: 17 residues. Germline CDR1 reads SGHAT; CDR2 reads FQNNGV. The CDR3 loop reads CASSLDRLAAPTDTQYF. The CDR3 DNA is TGTGCCAGCAGCTTAGATCGGCTAGCGGCCCCCACAGATACGCAGTATTTT.

The chain carries TRBV30 and TRBJ2-6, with D hard to call. Germline V CDR1 and CDR2: GTSNPN, SVGIG (reference sequence). The CDR3 length is 14 residues. Trimming shortened V by 5 bases and J by 0 bases, and 8 bases separated the two germline ends. CDR3 residues: CAWEAGSGANVLTF. Written as DNA, the CDR3 is TGTGCCTGGGAGGCAGGCTCTGGGGCCAACGTCCTGACTTTC.

The chain carries TRBV19 and TRBJ1-1; D is unresolved. Between the trimmed V and J ends, which lost 5 bases and 0 bases, there was a span of 10 bases. From germline, CDR1 is LNHDA and CDR2 SQIVND (reference sequence). The CDR3 is 14 residues long. The CDR3 nucleotides read TGTGCCAGTAGTTGGTTATCCATGAACACTGAAGCTTTCTTT. Encoded protein: CASSWLSMNTEAFF.

CDR3 DNA: TGTGCCAGCAGTGAACCGGGGGACGGCTATGGCTACACCTTC. Translating gives CASSEPGDGYGYTF. This chain uses TRBV28 with TRBJ1-2; D possibly corresponds to TRBD1 (5 bases). The CDR3 is made up of 14 amino acids. V lost 5 bases, J lost 4 bases, and 14 bases lay in between. Germline loops: CDR1 MDHEN, CDR2 SYDVKM.

The rearrangement uses TRBV27 and TRBJ2-2, with D possibly called TRBD1 or TRBD2 (6 bases each). This CDR3 is 16 amino acids long. CDR1 MNHEY and CDR2 SMNVEV come from the germline V gene (reference sequence). Trimming stripped 3 bases from V and 4 bases from J, with 15 bases between. CDR3 coding DNA: TGTGCCAGCAGTTTCGTTTGGGGGGCCGCCACCGGGGAGCTGTTTTTT. As protein: CASSFVWGAATGELFF.

The chain carries TRBV4-3 and TRBJ2-2, with a tentative D call TRBD1 (5 bases). Looked up from germline, CDR1 is LGHNA and CDR2 is YSLEER. The CDR3 loop spans 13 amino acids. Trimming shortened V by 4 bases and J by 6 bases, and 9 bases separated the two germline ends. In nucleotides, the CDR3 is TGCGCCAGCAGCCTTATACAGGCCGGGGAGCTGTTTTTT. Protein: CASSLIQAGELFF.

The V call is TRBV6-5, the J call TRBJ1-1; a possible D gene is TRBD1 (5 bases). With 2 bases removed from V and 1 base from J, the gap between germline ends came to 8 bases. The CDR3 covers 14 residues. CDR1 is MNHEY and CDR2 is SVGAGI in the germline V gene. DNA for the CDR3: TGTGCCAGCAGTTACCCGACAGAGAACACTGAAGCTTTCTTT. Translated, it gives CASSYPTENTEAFF.

The V call is TRBV19, the J call TRBJ1-1; TRBD1 is a possible D gene (6 bases). Germline loops: CDR1 LNHDA, CDR2 SQIVND (reference sequence). This CDR3 is built from 12 residues. V lost 5 bases and J 4 bases, leaving 8 bases between the germline ends. This CDR3 is CASSPQGTEAFF. The DNA for the CDR3 is TGTGCCAGTAGTCCACAGGGCACTGAAGCTTTCTTT. The full variable domain, rest sourced from reference TRBV19 and TRBJ1-1, is DGGITQSPKYLFRKEGQNVTLSCEQNLNHDAMYWYRQDPGQGLRLIYYSQIVNDFQKGDIAEGYSVSREKKESFPLTVTSAQKNPTAFYLCASSPQGTEAFFGQGTRLTVV.

The V call is TRBV27, the J call TRBJ1-6; D unclear. Germline lookup yields CDR1 MNHEY and CDR2 SMNVEV (reference sequence). The CDR3 runs 15 residues. Trimming took 0 bases from V and 7 from J, leaving 10 bases between them. CDR3 DNA sequence: TGTGCCAGCAGTTTATCCGCCGGGGTCAATTCACCCCTCCACTTT. This codes for CASSLSAGVNSPLHF.

This sequence joins TRBV6-1 and TRBJ1-1; no definite D call. Looked up from germline, CDR1 is MNHNS and CDR2 is SASEGT. The length of the CDR3 is 14 residues. V dropped 6 bases and J dropped 11 bases, with 22 bases sitting between them. DNA for the CDR3: TGTGCCAGCAGAGAGAGACAAGGAGGCGGGTGGGCTTTCTTT. It translates to CASRERQGGGWAFF.

CDR3 in DNA: TGTGCCAGCAGCTCTCGCGGGACTAGCGGGGGCAGCTCCTACAATGAGCAGTTCTTC. Protein product: CASSSRGTSGGSSYNEQFF. The chain is built from TRBV7-6 and TRBJ2-1; 14 bases map to TRBD2. The germline V gene has CDR1 SGHVS and CDR2 FNYEAQ. The CDR3 totals 19 residues. J was trimmed by 0 bases and V by 4 bases; bases with no gene match: 8.

The V call is TRBV5-6, the J call TRBJ2-7; no definite D call. CDR1 and CDR2 from the germline V gene are SGHDT and YYEEEE. The length of the CDR3 is 16 residues. The V gene lost 4 bases and the J gene lost 3 bases, with 20 bases spanning the gap. CDR3 in amino acids: CASSQFLGVPNYEQYF. As DNA, the CDR3 is TGTGCCAGCAGCCAATTCCTTGGGGTACCTAACTACGAGCAGTACTTC. The variable domain in full, with the rest retrieved from reference TRBV5-6 and TRBJ2-7, is DAGVTQSPTHLIKTRGQQVTLRCSPKSGHDTVSWYQQALGQGPQFIFQYYEEEERQRGNFPDRFSGHQFPNYSSELNVNALLLGDSALYLCASSQFLGVPNYEQYFGPGTRLTVT.

V and J are TRBV11-2 and TRBJ1-4; D might be TRBD1 (5 bases). V lost 5 bases and J 10 bases, leaving 14 bases between the germline ends. From germline, CDR1 is SGHAT and CDR2 FQNNGV. The CDR3 spans 13 residues. This chain's CDR3 is CASSGLRRGKLFF. In nucleotides, the CDR3 is TGTGCCAGCAGCGGCCTGCGAAGGGGAAAACTGTTTTTT.

The chain joins TRBV27 to TRBJ2-2, with D uncertain. The CDR3 is 15 residues long. Germline V gene sequence: CDR1 MNHEY, CDR2 SMNVEV (reference sequence). Trimming cost V 5 bases and J 5 bases, with 15 bases left between them. This chain's CDR3 is CASSPPPAWTGELFF. The DNA of the CDR3 is TGTGCCAGCAGTCCCCCCCCAGCGTGGACCGGGGAGCTGTTTTTT.

The rearrangement joins TRBV11-2 to TRBJ2-5, with D perhaps being TRBD1 or TRBD2 (5 bases each). Per germline, CDR1 SGHAT and CDR2 FQNNGV. V lost 6 bases and J lost 5, with 13 bases in between. This CDR3 is built from 13 residues. Here the CDR3 DNA reads TGTGCCAGCAGGCCCGGGACGCAGGAGACCCAGTACTTC. It yields the protein CASRPGTQETQYF.

The chain has TRBV14 and TRBJ2-7; 9 bases are a match to TRBD1. Unmatched junction bases numbered 4, after V lost 6 bases and J lost 4 bases. CDR3 length: 13 amino acids. CDR1 and CDR2 (germline): SGHDN, FVKESK. DNA for the CDR3: TGTGCCAGCAGTAAGGGACAGGGTTACGAGCAGTACGTC. Amino acid sequence: CASSKGQGYEQYV.

V and J are TRBV9 and TRBJ2-3; TRBD2 matches 12 bases. The CDR3 runs to 15 residues. Germline loops: CDR1 SGDLS, CDR2 YYNGEE. The trim removed 4 bases at V and 2 bases at J, leaving 2 bases unmatched. The CDR3 coding sequence is TGTGCCAGCAGCACTAGCGGGGGGCCCACAGATACGCAGTATTTT. It yields the protein CASSTSGGPTDTQYF.

The rearrangement links TRBV6-6 to TRBJ1-1, with a tentative D call TRBD1 (6 bases). V shed 4 bases and J shed 3 bases, with 12 bases lying between them. The germline CDR1 and CDR2 sequences are MNHNY and SVGAGI (reference sequence). The length of the CDR3 is 14 residues. DNA for the CDR3: TGTGCCAGCAGTTTACAGGGTTTATACACTGAAGCTTTCTTT. This codes for CASSLQGLYTEAFF.

The chain is built from TRBV7-9 and TRBJ2-3; TRBD2 might be the D (5 bases). The V gene's germline CDR1 is SEHNR and CDR2 FQNEAQ (reference sequence). The V end was cut by 2 bases, the J end by 2 bases, with 8 bases between. This CDR3 has 14 residues. CDR3 protein: CASSLLDYTDTQYF. CDR3 bases: TGTGCCAGCAGCTTACTAGACTACACAGATACGCAGTATTTT.

CDR3 amino acids: CASSLYRAGRDGYTF. CDR3 bases: TGTGCCAGCAGTTTATACAGGGCTGGGAGGGATGGCTACACCTTC. The chain carries TRBV27 and TRBJ1-2, with a tentative D call TRBD1 (6 bases). The CDR3 is made up of 15 amino acids. V was trimmed by 1 base and J by 6 bases, leaving 15 bases between them. Germline assignment: CDR1 MNHEY and CDR2 SMNVEV (reference sequence).